This passage covers 32 T cell receptor beta chains from one sample sequenced in a study of monozygotic twins with inflammatory bowel disease. For each CDR3 protein, TCRdb gives one entry from its re-call of the 5' RACE reads, without DNA. The sample table includes a few hundred thousand distinct CDR3 sequences. Specimen: blood. The source of these receptors is a human donor with ulcerative colitis or Crohn's disease, or a healthy co-twin of an affected twin (not recorded which).

This chain uses TRBV6-2 or TRBV6-3 with TRBJ1-6; TCRdb's D call, TRBD1, is unchecked because there is no DNA. This CDR3 has 16 amino acids. Germline V gives CDR1 MNHEY, CDR2 SVGEGT. CDR3 amino acids: CASSSVIGTWSSPLHF.

The genes are TRBV5-1 and TRBJ2-7; the TCRdb call, TRBD1, lacks DNA for checking. The CDR3 contains 13 residues. Germline V gene sequence: CDR1 SGHRS, CDR2 YFSETQ. The CDR3 here is CASSLEDSPEQYF.

The CDR3 sequence: CASSVGSYTDTQYF. The V call is TRBV5-1, the J call TRBJ2-3; TCRdb outputs TRBD2, but without DNA this stays unchecked. Germline assignment: CDR1 SGHRS and CDR2 YFSETQ. The CDR3 length is 14 residues.

The chain couples TRBV6-2 or TRBV6-3 to TRBJ2-7. Germline CDR1 MNHEY, CDR2 SVGEGT. The CDR3 is 12 residues long. The CDR3: CASSYPNYEQYF.

V and J are TRBV6-6 and TRBJ2-5; absent DNA, TCRdb's TRBD2 call cannot be checked. The CDR3 runs 14 residues. Per the germline V gene, CDR1 is MNHNY and CDR2 is SVGAGI (reference sequence). CDR3 in amino acids: CASSYAGPGETQYF.

The rearrangement joins TRBV7-2 to TRBJ2-3; TCRdb proposes TRBD2, but this gene call is untestable without DNA. This CDR3 spans 16 amino acids. Looked up from germline, CDR1 is SGHTA and CDR2 is FQGNSA. Here the CDR3 reads CASSLRAGGSTDTQYF.

This sequence joins TRBV2 and TRBJ2-1; with no DNA, the TCRdb D assignment of TRBD2 cannot be verified. Germline CDR1 is SNHLY and CDR2 is FYNNEI. This CDR3 spans 15 amino acids. The CDR3 here is CASSEVGTSVNEQFF.

The V and J genes are TRBV2 and TRBJ2-1; TCRdb indicates TRBD1, and absent DNA this call remains unverified. This CDR3 is built from 14 residues. Germline-derived CDR1 and CDR2 are SNHLY and FYNNEI. The CDR3 loop is CASSWGRESNEQFF.

The chain couples TRBV15 to TRBJ2-7; TCRdb reports TRBD1, a call that lacks DNA to check it against. Looked up from germline, CDR1 is LNHNV and CDR2 is YYDKDF (reference sequence). The CDR3 runs to 16 residues. This CDR3 is CATSPQAGTVSYEQYF.

The V gene is TRBV5-1, the J gene TRBJ2-1; lacking DNA, the TRBD1 call made by TCRdb goes unchecked. CDR3 length equals 15 residues. The germline CDR1 and CDR2 sequences are SGHRS and YFSETQ. The chain's CDR3 is CASSSGQGNYNEQFF.

The chain carries TRBV6-5 and TRBJ2-5; TCRdb outputs TRBD1, but without DNA this stays unchecked. Per germline, CDR1 MNHEY and CDR2 SVGAGI. The CDR3 is 13 amino acids. The CDR3 reads CASSYGNRGTQYF.

This rearrangement joins TRBV5-1 to TRBJ2-2; TCRdb's D gene call, TRBD2, goes unchecked for lack of DNA. The CDR3 has 14 residues. CDR1 and CDR2 from the germline V gene are SGHRS and YFSETQ. CDR3 sequence reads: CASSWSSRPGELFF.

V gene TRBV12-3 or TRBV12-4 combines with J gene TRBJ2-3; absent DNA, TCRdb's TRBD1 call cannot be checked. This CDR3 spans 19 amino acids. CDR3 amino acids: CASRGGTVNSEGSTDTQYF.

J is TRBJ2-6 and V is TRBV5-1. This CDR3 is built from 14 residues. Per germline, CDR1 SGHRS and CDR2 YFSETQ. This CDR3 is CASSLSVGANVLTF.

The chain carries TRBV4-1 and TRBJ2-6. CDR3 length equals 18 residues. Germline V gene sequence: CDR1 MGHRA, CDR2 YSYEKL. The CDR3 sequence is CASSQLKGTSSGANVLTF.

This chain connects TRBV29-1 to TRBJ2-7; TCRdb names TRBD2, which stays unverified in the absence of DNA. The germline V gene encodes CDR1 SQVTM and CDR2 ANQGSEA. The CDR3 contains 15 residues. The chain's CDR3 is CSVYDQGPRGSEQYF.

The rearrangement links TRBV27 to TRBJ1-6; TCRdb designates TRBD1, a call that cannot be tested without DNA. CDR1 MNHEY and CDR2 SMNVEV come from the germline V gene (reference sequence). The CDR3 consists of 14 residues. CDR3 protein: CASSRKAQGQALHF.

This rearrangement joins TRBV6-2 or TRBV6-3 to TRBJ2-7; TCRdb selects TRBD1, and the lack of DNA leaves this call unchecked. This CDR3 spans 15 amino acids. Looked up from germline, CDR1 is MNHEY and CDR2 is SVGEGT. The CDR3 loop reads CASSYSIGGATEQYF.

The chain is built from TRBV7-2 and TRBJ1-1; the TCRdb D gene call, TRBD1, has no DNA to confirm it. Germline V CDR1 and CDR2: SGHTA, FQGNSA. There are 15 residues in the CDR3. CDR3 region: CASSLDTGAGTEAFF.

The chain has TRBV7-2 and TRBJ2-4. The CDR3 covers 13 residues. Per the germline V gene, CDR1 is SGHTA and CDR2 is FQGNSA. CDR3 residues: CASSLATRNIQYF.

This rearrangement joins TRBV4-1 to TRBJ1-2; TCRdb's assignment of TRBD1 cannot be checked, as there is no DNA. The CDR3 runs to 13 residues. The germline CDR1 and CDR2 sequences are MGHRA and YSYEKL. CDR3 sequence: CASSQPTLVGYTF.

The chain employs TRBV27 and TRBJ2-7; the D gene TCRdb calls, TRBD1, cannot be checked with no DNA. CDR3 length equals 18 residues. Germline lookup yields CDR1 MNHEY and CDR2 SMNVEV (reference sequence). CDR3 sequence: CASSRQGPTAGQNYEQYF.

The chain uses TRBV19 and TRBJ2-4; TCRdb's D gene call, TRBD1, goes unchecked for lack of DNA. CDR3 length: 17 amino acids. CDR1 LNHDA and CDR2 SQIVND come from the germline V gene (reference sequence). The CDR3 reads CASKDREGPLAKNIQYF.

This chain uses TRBV5-1 with TRBJ1-5. Germline lookup yields CDR1 SGHRS and CDR2 YFSETQ. There are 13 residues in the CDR3. The CDR3 here is CASSSLAGQPQHF. The full variable domain, with the rest looked up from reference TRBV5-1 and TRBJ1-5, is KAGVTQTPRYLIKTRGQQVTLSCSPISGHRSVSWYQQTPGQGLQFLFEYFSETQRNKGNFPGRFSGRQFSNSRSEMNVSTLELGDSALYLCASSSLAGQPQHFGDGTRLSIL.

The rearrangement uses TRBV11-1 and TRBJ2-7; TCRdb indicates TRBD1, and absent DNA this call remains unverified. The CDR3 covers 15 residues. CDR1 and CDR2 (germline): SGHAT, FQDESV (reference sequence). CDR3 amino acids: CASSFPGQGSYEQYF.

The chain has TRBV20-1 and TRBJ1-2. CDR1 DFQATT and CDR2 SNEGSKA come from the germline V gene (reference sequence). The CDR3 runs to 14 residues. This CDR3 is CRIRGRKDYHGYTF.

The V call is TRBV14, the J call TRBJ2-7. The CDR3 consists of 13 residues. Germline V gene lookup returns CDR1 SGHDN and CDR2 FVKESK. The CDR3 spells CASSQTYSYEQYF.

The chain is built from TRBV6-5 and TRBJ1-4; no DNA is available, so the TRBD1 call from TCRdb remains unchecked. The CDR3 has 13 residues. Germline lookup yields CDR1 MNHEY and CDR2 SVGAGI. CDR3 sequence reads: CASRDRGTEKLFF.

The V call is TRBV12-3 or TRBV12-4, the J call TRBJ2-2; TCRdb proposes TRBD1, but this gene call is untestable without DNA. The CDR3 is made up of 14 amino acids. CDR3 sequence: CANPGTVNTGELFF.

The chain employs TRBV5-6 and TRBJ2-7; the TRBD1 assignment by TCRdb is unverifiable without DNA. Per germline, CDR1 SGHDT and CDR2 YYEEEE. The CDR3 length is 14 residues. The CDR3 is CASSFDRVSYEQYF.

The chain joins TRBV6-1 to TRBJ1-1; lacking DNA, the TRBD1 call made by TCRdb goes unchecked. CDR3 size: 15 residues. The germline V gene has CDR1 MNHNS and CDR2 SASEGT. CDR3 region: CASTPGGGLNTEAFF.

The V call is TRBV3-1, the J call TRBJ2-7; the D call of TRBD2 rests on TCRdb alone, since no DNA is present to check it. Germline CDR1 reads LGHDT; CDR2 reads YNNKEL (reference sequence). The CDR3 runs 15 residues. CDR3 sequence reads: CASSQTSGGAYEQYF.